These 25 T cell receptor beta chains were sequenced from one sample in a study of Graves' ophthalmopathy and Graves' hyperthyroidism. RNA transcripts were the template, and TCR beta CDR3 regions were amplified from them. HTBI primers were used in a first-round RT-PCR, which preceded a second-round multiplex PCR. TCRdb reprocessed the multiplex PCR reads via MiXCR and lists one record per CDR3 protein. The sample lists a few hundred thousand distinct CDR3 sequences, 20% to 25% occurring once. The sequenced material came from peripheral blood. These receptors came from a woman between 45 and 60 years old with Graves' ophthalmopathy.

This clonotype appeared many times. The rearrangement joins TRBV11-2 to TRBJ2-7; D is perhaps TRBD1 or TRBD2 (5 bases each). CDR1 is SGHAT, CDR2 FQNNGV, per germline. This CDR3 spans 16 amino acids. V was trimmed by 0 bases and J by 4 bases, leaving 16 bases between them. CDR3 coding DNA: TGTGCCAGCAGCTTAGATCGAGGGGAAGGGGCATACGAGCAGTACTTC. It encodes CASSLDRGEGAYEQYF.

CDR3 residues: CASSHTGLNTEAFF. CDR3 bases: TGTGCCAGCAGCCATACGGGCCTGAACACTGAAGCTTTCTTT. The chain links TRBV27 to TRBJ1-1; D is ambiguous. With 6 bases removed from V and 0 bases from J, the gap between germline ends came to 11 bases. The CDR3 sequence is 14 residues long. CDR1 and CDR2 (germline): MNHEY, SMNVEV (reference sequence).

This clonotype has at least ten counts. The genes are TRBV6-2 or TRBV6-3 and TRBJ1-2; 9 bases agree with TRBD1. CDR1 is MNHEY, CDR2 SVGEGT, per germline. J gave up 5 bases and V 6 bases, and 7 bases lay outside the gene matches. The CDR3 sequence is 14 residues long. The CDR3 loop is CASRAPGQGYGYTF. CDR3 bases: TGTGCCAGCAGGGCGCCGGGACAGGGTTATGGCTACACCTTC.

The table lists this clonotype with many counts. V and J are TRBV12-3 or TRBV12-4 and TRBJ1-3; D is perhaps TRBD1 (5 bases). This CDR3 spans 15 amino acids. V gave up 2 bases and J gave up 2 bases, with 10 bases separating them. The CDR3 reads CASSLWGRAGNTIYF. CDR3 DNA: TGTGCCAGCAGTTTATGGGGGAGGGCTGGAAACACCATATATTTT.

This clonotype has ten or more counts. The V and J genes are TRBV2 and TRBJ2-5; 13 bases align to TRBD2. This CDR3 is 17 amino acids long. The V gene's germline CDR1 is SNHLY and CDR2 FYNNEI. J was trimmed by 2 bases and V by 4 bases; bases with no gene match: 7. The CDR3, as DNA: TGTGCCAGCAGTGTGCCGGGACTAGCGGGAAAACAAGAGACCCAGTACTTC. The encoded protein is CASSVPGLAGKQETQYF.

In its sample, this clonotype was seen many times. CDR3 sequence reads: CASSMDPRDPYEQYF. The CDR3 DNA reads as TGTGCCAGTAGTATGGACCCGCGGGACCCCTACGAGCAGTACTTC. The chain is built from TRBV19 and TRBJ2-7, with a possible D match to TRBD2 (6 bases). This CDR3 comprises 15 residues. Trimming took 3 bases from V and 2 from J, leaving 14 bases between them. Looked up from germline, CDR1 is LNHDA and CDR2 is SQIVND (reference sequence).

This chain connects TRBV6-1 to TRBJ1-2; D might be TRBD1 (5 bases). Between the trimmed V and J ends, which lost 3 bases and 2 bases, there was a span of 13 bases. Germline V CDR1 and CDR2: MNHNS, SASEGT. The CDR3 runs 15 residues. The CDR3 reads CASSDSGTVNYGYTF. The CDR3 coding sequence is TGTGCCAGCAGTGATTCCGGGACGGTGAACTATGGCTACACCTTC.

Concerning this clonotype itself: A much larger clone is a single base away; this may be a read error. The V call is TRBV6-2 or TRBV6-3, the J call TRBJ2-7; no firm D call. The germline V gene encodes CDR1 MNHEY and CDR2 SVGEGT. The CDR3 totals 11 residues. The CDR3 spells CAISYGREQYF. The CDR3 bases are TGTGCCATCAGTTACGGAAGAGAGCAGTACTTC.

This clonotype occurred many times. V usage is TRBV6-1 and J usage is TRBJ2-2; tentative D call: TRBD2 (6 bases). Germline CDR1 reads MNHNS; CDR2 reads SASEGT. Trimming cost V 10 bases and J 1 base, with 13 bases left between them. The CDR3 is made up of 14 amino acids. The CDR3 is CATDLAQNTGELFF. The CDR3 nucleotides are TGTGCCACCGATCTAGCGCAGAACACCGGGGAGCTGTTTTTT.

This clonotype was recorded many times. One junction end disagrees with the germline gene, perhaps due to a read error. The chain employs TRBV7-7 and TRBJ2-5, with D possibly matching TRBD1 (5 bases). This CDR3 is 14 amino acids long. Germline V gene data show CDR1 as SSHAT and CDR2 as FNYEAQ (reference sequence). The CDR3 spells CASSRAGRQETQYF. The CDR3 DNA is TGTGCTAGCAGCAGGGCAGGCCGCCAAGAGACCCAGTACTTC.

This clonotype was observed many times. The chain links TRBV6-6 to TRBJ1-2; D may be TRBD1 (5 bases). V gave up 7 bases and J gave up 4 bases, with 13 bases separating them. This CDR3 spans 13 amino acids. Germline V CDR1 and CDR2: MNHNY, SVGAGI (reference sequence). The chain's CDR3 is CASIWGRSYGYTF. DNA of the CDR3: TGTGCCAGCATATGGGGCAGGTCCTATGGCTACACCTTC.

This clonotype was detected ten times or more. This sequence joins TRBV6-1 and TRBJ1-1; D is uncertain. Germline values: CDR1 MNHNS, CDR2 SASEGT. Between the trimmed V and J ends, which lost 1 base and 1 base, there was a span of 10 bases. This CDR3 contains 15 residues. As DNA, the CDR3 is TGTGCCAGCAGTGAAGTCCCGGCAGGGAACACTGAAGCTTTCTTT. Amino acid sequence: CASSEVPAGNTEAFF.

This clonotype was counted many times. This chain connects TRBV20-1 to TRBJ1-1; D perhaps matches TRBD1 (6 bases). This CDR3 region has 14 residues. From germline, CDR1 is DFQATT and CDR2 SNEGSKA (reference sequence). V gave up 6 bases and J gave up 0 bases, with 14 bases separating them. The CDR3 loop is CSARRTAMNTEAFF. The DNA for the CDR3 is TGCAGTGCGCGACGGACAGCGATGAACACTGAAGCTTTCTTT.

This clonotype was recorded at least ten times. This chain links TRBV14 with TRBJ1-2, with D possibly TRBD1 on 6 matching bases. Trimming removed 1 base at V and 7 bases at J, with 13 bases between. Germline CDR1 and CDR2: SGHDN and FVKESK. The CDR3 spans 14 residues. CDR3 residues: CASSQGTAIRGYTF. CDR3 DNA sequence: TGTGCCAGCAGCCAAGGGACAGCAATACGTGGCTACACCTTC. The complete variable domain, with remaining parts taken from reference TRBV14 and TRBJ1-2, reads EAGVTQFPSHSVIEKGQTVTLRCDPISGHDNLYWYRRVMGKEIKFLLHFVKESKQDESGMPNNRFLAERTGGTYSTLKVQPAELEDSGVYFCASSQGTAIRGYTFGSGTRLTVV.

The chain links TRBV27 to TRBJ2-7; 8 bases are a match to TRBD1. V shed 0 bases, J shed 7 bases, and the junction held 5 bases outside the gene matches. CDR1 is MNHEY, CDR2 SMNVEV, per germline (reference sequence). CDR3 length: 14 amino acids. The CDR3 DNA sequence: TGTGCCAGCAGTTTATCGCAGGGGGCAAATGAGCAGTACTTC. Residues: CASSLSQGANEQYF.

This clonotype was found many times. J is TRBJ2-7 and V is TRBV3-1; 7 nucleotides agree with TRBD1. Germline-derived CDR1 and CDR2 are LGHDT and YNNKEL (reference sequence). This CDR3 spans 15 amino acids. V lost 1 base and J lost 3; bases outside the gene matches: 6. This CDR3 reads CASSQVGQDSYEQYF. Here the CDR3 DNA reads TGTGCCAGCAGCCAAGTTGGACAGGACAGCTACGAGCAGTACTTC.

This clonotype was counted ten times or more. Just one base apart from a much larger clone, this may be a read error. Likely a read error: the CDR3 ends without its conserved phenylalanine or tryptophan. V usage is TRBV6-2 or TRBV6-3 and J usage is TRBJ2-7, with D uncertain. This CDR3 has 13 amino acids. Trimming left V 0 bases short and J 7 bases short, with 10 bases between. In germline, CDR1 is MNHEY, CDR2 SVGEGT. The CDR3 DNA follows: TGTGCCAGCAGTTACTCTGTACTCGGGGAGCAGTACCTC. This encodes CASSYSVLGEQYL.

CDR3 residues: CASSATGGWEQYF. In DNA, the CDR3 is TGTGCCAGCAGTGCAACGGGAGGTTGGGAGCAGTACTTC. The chain has TRBV2 and TRBJ2-7, with 7 bases aligning to TRBD2. The CDR3 covers 13 residues. J gave up 7 bases and V 4 bases, and 7 bases lay outside the gene matches. Germline V gene data show CDR1 as SNHLY and CDR2 as FYNNEI.

This clonotype was seen repeatedly, ten times or more. The chain couples TRBV12-3 or TRBV12-4 to TRBJ1-5, with D hard to call. The length of the CDR3 is 12 residues. The V and J ends lost 3 bases and 6 bases respectively, with 6 bases between them. The CDR3: CASSFRGQPQHF. The CDR3 DNA sequence: TGTGCCAGCAGTTTTCGGGGTCAGCCCCAGCATTTT.

There are many counts of this clonotype. This chain joins TRBV14 and TRBJ2-5; TRBD2 agrees at 7 bases. CDR1 and CDR2 (germline): SGHDN, FVKESK. The CDR3 has 15 residues. V lost 5 bases and J lost 2; bases outside the gene matches: 8. The CDR3 DNA reads as TGTGCCAGCAGCAAGCGACTAGCAGGACAAGAGACCCAGTACTTC. Amino acid sequence: CASSKRLAGQETQYF.

The chain combines TRBV4-3 with TRBJ1-5, with unresolved D. With 4 bases removed from V and 5 bases from J, the gap between germline ends came to 15 bases. CDR1 and CDR2 from the germline V gene are LGHNA and YSLEER. The CDR3 runs to 15 residues. The CDR3 coding sequence is TGCGCCAGCAGCCCCACCACATATCAGGATCAGCCCCAGCATTTT. Its translation is CASSPTTYQDQPQHF.

This clonotype was seen ten or more times. J is TRBJ1-5 and V is TRBV6-5; the D gene is possibly TRBD1 (5 bases). This CDR3 has 16 amino acids. The V and J ends lost 0 bases and 7 bases respectively, with 16 bases between them. Looked up from germline, CDR1 is MNHEY and CDR2 is SVGAGI. CDR3 sequence reads: CASSYSTQGVGQPQHF. CDR3 bases: TGTGCCAGCAGTTACTCTACCCAGGGCGTCGGCCAGCCCCAGCATTTT.

This clonotype was seen only a few times. This chain's CDR3 is CASRDGTSGRLETQYF. CDR3 DNA: TGTGCCAGCAGGGACGGGACTAGCGGGAGGCTGGAGACCCAGTACTTC. This sequence joins TRBV7-3 and TRBJ2-5; 15 positions agree with TRBD2. The CDR3 is 16 residues long. V gave up 6 bases and J gave up 5 bases; unmatched junction bases: 7. CDR1 SGHTA and CDR2 FQGTGA come from the germline V gene. Combining the CDR3 with reference TRBV7-3 and TRBJ2-5 gives the whole variable domain GAGVSQTPSNKVTEKGKYVELRCDPISGHTALYWYRQSLGQGPEFLIYFQGTGAADDSGLPNDRFFAVRPEGSVSTLKIQRTERGDSAVYLCASRDGTSGRLETQYFGPGTRLLVL.

This clonotype was recorded many times. The rearrangement joins TRBV27 to TRBJ2-5; TRBD2 matches 8 bases. The CDR3 extends over 13 amino acids. Trimming cost V 8 bases and J 5 bases; bases outside gene matches: 7. The V gene's germline CDR1 is MNHEY and CDR2 SMNVEV (reference sequence). The CDR3 DNA sequence: TGTGCCAGCTCGGGGGGGATGGGGGAGACCCAGTACTTC. Its translation: CASSGGMGETQYF.

This clonotype was seen at least ten times. J is TRBJ1-2 and V is TRBV19, with D tentatively TRBD1 (6 bases). The germline V gene has CDR1 LNHDA and CDR2 SQIVND (reference sequence). Trimming took off 3 bases at V and 7 bases at J, with 21 bases between the two ends. The CDR3 contains 16 residues. This chain's CDR3 is CASSMPSGHRLVGYTF. The CDR3 nucleotides are TGTGCCAGTAGTATGCCCTCGGGACACCGGCTAGTTGGCTACACCTTC.